This T cell receptor beta chain originates from a study of molecular identifiers for immune sequencing clone quantification. Regarding this clonotype: A read error may explain this, as a much larger clone is one base away.

Source material for naive CD8 libraries was about 17,000 to 1,100,000 sorted cells, with 10%, 30% or 50% RNA. MiXCR, applied by TCRdb to the PCR reads, yields one record per CDR3 protein. The table records about 320,000 distinct CDR3 sequences, 20% to 25% of them present only once. This CDR3 region has 14 residues. Germline V gene data show CDR1 as MGHRA and CDR2 as YSYEKL. This chain links TRBV4-1 with TRBJ1-2; no clear D. This clonotype was sampled from a human donor in good health. Some libraries in this study had Jurkat cell RNA spiked in. Sequenced material: naive CD8+ T cells from blood, with Jurkat cell RNA spiked in. Subset in this sample: FACS-sorted CD8+CD4-CCR7+CD45RA+ naive T cells. This CDR3 is CAGSQARSSYGYTF. The CDR3 DNA follows: TGCGCCGGCAGCCAAGCCAGGTCATCTTATGGCTACACCTTC.